Shown below are 15 T cell receptor beta chains from a single sample sequenced in a study of early T cells in non-severe SARS-CoV-2 infection. MiXCR, run by TCRdb on the 5' RACE reads, gives a single entry per CDR3 protein. Of 45,000 to 75,000 distinct CDR3 sequences in the sample, roughly 5.9% were seen once. Sequenced: whole blood. The receptor source for this set is an adult who was a healthcare worker with PCR-confirmed SARS-CoV-2 infection or an uninfected control (not recorded which).

At least ten counts were recorded for this clonotype. J is TRBJ2-5 and V is TRBV15; TRBD1 matches at 9 bases. CDR3 length: 16 residues. CDR1 and CDR2 (germline): LNHNV, YYDKDF (reference sequence). Trimming removed 4 bases from V and 2 bases from J; junction bases left unmatched: 8. The DNA of the CDR3 is TGTGCCACCAGCAAGGGGACAGGGAAACAACAAGAGACCCAGTACTTC. Its protein product is CATSKGTGKQQETQYF.

At least ten counts were recorded for this clonotype. The CDR3 DNA sequence: TGTGCCAGCAGGATCGACAGGGGTGGCAATCAGCCCCAGCATTTT. This sequence encodes CASRIDRGGNQPQHF. The chain joins TRBV7-8 to TRBJ1-5, with 8 bases identical to TRBD1. The CDR3 is made up of 15 amino acids. Trimming cost V 6 bases and J 2 bases; bases outside gene matches: 6. Germline V gene sequence: CDR1 SGHVS, CDR2 FQNEAQ.

In this sample, this clonotype turned up many times. The gene calls are TRBV7-8 and TRBJ2-5; D is undetermined. V was shortened by 1 base and J by 2 bases, with 11 bases between the two germline ends. Germline V CDR1 and CDR2: SGHVS, FQNEAQ. The CDR3 is 15 amino acids. CDR3 loop: CASSLEARRQETQYF. The CDR3 DNA follows: TGTGCCAGCAGCTTAGAGGCTCGGAGACAAGAGACCCAGTACTTC.

CDR3 protein: CASSYSYSDNYGYTF. DNA of the CDR3: TGTGCCAGCAGTTACTCGTACTCGGATAACTATGGCTACACCTTC. The chain has TRBV6-6 and TRBJ1-2; D not certain. The germline CDR1 and CDR2 sequences are MNHNY and SVGAGI (reference sequence). With 0 bases removed from V and 1 base from J, the gap between germline ends came to 9 bases. CDR3 length: 15 residues.

This clonotype was observed at least ten times. This sequence joins TRBV30 and TRBJ2-7; D is possibly TRBD2 (7 bases). Looked up from germline, CDR1 is GTSNPN and CDR2 is SVGIG (reference sequence). V shed 1 base and J shed 9 bases, with 22 bases lying between them. This CDR3 has 15 residues. Here the CDR3 DNA reads TGTGCCTGGAGTGACCCCCCCGGGGGGCACTTCGGGCAGTACTTC. It encodes CAWSDPPGGHFGQYF.

This clonotype appeared many times. The chain combines TRBV7-9 with TRBJ2-5; D remains ambiguous. The CDR3 has 14 residues. Trimming left V 2 bases short and J 5 bases short, with 12 bases between. Germline CDR1 SEHNR, CDR2 FQNEAQ (reference sequence). The CDR3: CASSLPQGSETQYF. In nucleotides, the CDR3 is TGTGCCAGCAGCTTACCCCAAGGGTCGGAGACCCAGTACTTC.

At least ten counts were recorded for this clonotype. The chain uses TRBV21-1 and TRBJ1-1; the D call TRBD1 from the table was never checked on the DNA. TRBV21-1 is deemed a pseudogene. The CDR3 consists of 16 residues. CDR3 loop: CASSARQGARGTEAFF. Written as DNA, the CDR3 is TGTGCCAGCAGCGCTAGACAGGGGGCGAGGGGCACAGAAGCTTTCTTT.

This clonotype was recorded at least ten times. The chain combines TRBV5-1 with TRBJ2-2, with 11 bases that match TRBD2. The CDR3 loop spans 14 amino acids. The germline gives CDR1 SGHRS, CDR2 YFSETQ. V shed 2 bases, J shed 10 bases, and the junction held 4 bases outside the gene matches. CDR3 amino acids: CASSFTSGSQELFF. The CDR3 bases are TGCGCCAGCAGCTTCACTAGCGGGAGTCAGGAGCTGTTTTTT. The full variable domain, completed using reference TRBV5-1 and TRBJ2-2, is KAGVTQTPRYLIKTRGQQVTLSCSPISGHRSVSWYQQTPGQGLQFLFEYFSETQRNKGNFPGRFSGRQFSNSRSEMNVSTLELGDSALYLCASSFTSGSQELFFGEGSRLTVL.

The chain employs TRBV7-2 and TRBJ2-7; maybe TRBD1 (7 bases). V lost 2 bases, J lost 6 bases, and 11 bases lay in between. The CDR3 length is 13 residues. CDR1 SGHTA and CDR2 FQGNSA come from the germline V gene. The CDR3 DNA reads TGTGCCAGCAGCTTAATTCAGGGGGGCGAGCAGTACTTC. Translation: CASSLIQGGEQYF.

This clonotype was observed many times. The chain carries TRBV29-1 and TRBJ1-1, with 7 nucleotides matching TRBD1. Germline V gene data show CDR1 as SQVTM and CDR2 as ANQGSEA. The length of the CDR3 is 19 residues. With 1 base clipped from V and 1 base from J, the junction kept 18 bases outside the gene matches. The CDR3 DNA is TGCAGCGTTGAAGGGTGTCCGGTGGGACAGCTCCTTTCGAACACTGAAGCTTTCTTT. This encodes CSVEGCPVGQLLSNTEAFF. The complete variable domain, with remaining parts taken from reference TRBV29-1 and TRBJ1-1, reads SAVISQKPSRDICQRGTSLTIQCQVDSQVTMMFWYRQQPGQSLTLIATANQGSEATYESGFVIDKFPISRPNLTFSTLTVSNMSPEDSSIYLCSVEGCPVGQLLSNTEAFFGQGTRLTVV.

This clonotype was seen many times. The genes are TRBV27 and TRBJ2-1; TRBD1 agrees at 10 bases. This CDR3 is built from 15 residues. V lost 5 bases, J lost 4 bases, and 5 bases stayed unmatched. The germline CDR1 and CDR2 sequences are MNHEY and SMNVEV (reference sequence). The CDR3 is CASSGRDRGYNEQFF. CDR3 nucleotides: TGTGCCAGCAGTGGCCGGGACAGGGGATACAATGAGCAGTTCTTC.

The table lists this clonotype with many counts. V gene TRBV2 combines with J gene TRBJ2-3; 9 bases map to TRBD1. The V gene's germline CDR1 is SNHLY and CDR2 FYNNEI. The CDR3 has 15 amino acids. V was clipped by 7 bases and J by 4 bases; unmatched bases: 9. The CDR3, as DNA: TGTGCCAGCAATAGGGCGACAGGGGGACCAGATACGCAGTATTTT. It encodes CASNRATGGPDTQYF.

The V call is TRBV6-6, the J call TRBJ2-3; a weak D match, TRBD2 (7 bases). V lost 2 bases and J 12 bases, leaving 12 bases between the germline ends. This CDR3 is 12 amino acids long. Germline values: CDR1 MNHNY, CDR2 SVGAGI (reference sequence). Here the CDR3 DNA reads TGTGCCAGCAGTTACGGGGGGGCTTACCAGTATTTT. This encodes CASSYGGAYQYF.

This clonotype was picked up many times. The genes are TRBV4-3 and TRBJ1-2; the D is unclear. The CDR3 spans 15 residues. Germline assignment: CDR1 LGHNA and CDR2 YSLEER. The V end was cut by 0 bases, the J end by 3 bases, with 11 bases between. The chain's CDR3 is CASSQETWVDYGYTF. The CDR3 nucleotides are TGCGCCAGCAGCCAAGAAACCTGGGTGGACTATGGCTACACCTTC.

This clonotype was counted at least ten times. This chain connects TRBV14 to TRBJ2-1, with a weak D call TRBD2 (6 bases). The CDR3 consists of 13 residues. Trimming took off 2 bases at V and 10 bases at J, with 12 bases between the two ends. Germline CDR1 is SGHDN and CDR2 is FVKESK. The CDR3 DNA follows: TGTGCCAGCAGCCAACTACGGGGGTCGGAGCAGTTCTTC. Its translation: CASSQLRGSEQFF.